This T cell receptor beta chain was captured in a study of cytomegalovirus exposure and HLA in healthy donors. General study points: After further analysis at a later stage, 16,951 TCR beta sequences were associated with HLA alleles at 0.05 false discovery rate. The authors assumed roughly uniform sequencing depth across donors for presence/absence analyses. A list of approximately 150 TCR beta chains associated with cytomegalovirus was given.

About this clone: Antigen specificity is unknown.

Per germline, CDR1 MNHEY and CDR2 SMNVEV (reference sequence). CDR3 length: 14 amino acids. Trimming stripped 3 bases from V and 1 base from J, with 7 bases between. PCR was performed using 60 Vbeta and 13 Jbeta primers. Generated by immunoSEQ multiplex PCR, the TCRdb table keeps only in-frame clones and is missing some. Among approximately 160,000 clones listed, 70% to 80% were seen once. The chain joins TRBV27 to TRBJ2-1, with D possibly TRBD2 on 5 matching bases. Sequencing was done on a sample of PBMCs. The TCR comes from a woman aged 25 to 45 in good health and CMV-seropositive. The CDR3, as DNA: TGTGCCAGCAGTTTCGAGGGATCCTACAATGAGCAGTTCTTC. Translating gives CASSFEGSYNEQFF.